This TCR beta chain was sequenced for a study of cytomegalovirus exposure and HLA in healthy donors. General study points: Several of the most significant clusters appeared, in a later analysis, to be linked to common viral pathogens. Evidence from a later analysis indicated that most CMV-associated TCR beta chains looked HLA-restricted.

The PCR employed 60 Vbeta primers together with 13 Jbeta primers. In the source study's methods: In a later analysis, approximately 80 million unique TCR beta chains included roughly 11 million shared by two or more donors. Sequenced by immunoSEQ multiplex PCR; TCRdb stores in-frame clones only, minus some. V, J and clone size are taken as reported in that table, and D and trimming were inferred from the DNA itself. The sample table includes about 88,000 clones. Concerning this clone: Its antigen is still unknown.

This CDR3 comprises 14 residues. Germline V gene lookup returns CDR1 GTSNPN and CDR2 SVGIG (reference sequence). V lost 8 bases to trimming and J lost 4 bases, with 15 bases between them. This clonotype was obtained from a girl aged 10 to 17 in good health and CMV-seropositive. The chain couples TRBV30 to TRBJ2-6; TRBD1 is a possible D gene (5 bases). The material sequenced was PBMCs. The CDR3 spells CAASSGFGANVLTF. The CDR3 region has the DNA TGTGCCGCAAGTTCAGGGTTCGGGGCCAACGTCCTGACTTTC.